Many counts were recorded for the clone carrying this T cell receptor beta chain. Using RNA transcripts, the TCR beta CDR3 regions were amplified. Second-round multiplex PCR came after a first-round RT-PCR that employed HTBI primers. MiXCR, applied by TCRdb to the multiplex PCR reads, yields one record per CDR3 protein. The repertoire holds around 340,000 distinct CDR3 sequences, with about a sixth as singletons. The data derive from a study of Graves' ophthalmopathy and Graves' hyperthyroidism. Study in general: No treatment had been given when peripheral blood was collected at initial diagnosis.

Germline V gene data show CDR1 as KGHDR and CDR2 as SFDVKD. The CDR3 is 13 residues long. V lost 7 bases to trimming and J lost 7 bases, with 16 bases between them. The specimen sequenced was peripheral blood. The origin of this receptor is an adult man with Graves' ophthalmopathy. This chain links TRBV24-1 with TRBJ2-7; D assignment may be TRBD1 or TRBD2 (5 bases each). The CDR3 loop is CATSRDGLTEQYF. DNA for the CDR3: TGTGCCACCAGCCGGGACGGTTTAACTGAGCAGTACTTC.